This T cell receptor (beta chain) stems from a study of cytomegalovirus exposure and HLA in healthy donors. V was cut by 3 bases and J by 5 bases, with 7 bases left in between. The CDR3 runs to 13 residues. CDR1 is MNHEY and CDR2 is SMNVEV in the germline V gene (reference sequence). PCR amplification relied on 60 Vbeta primers (plus 13 Jbeta primers). Assay used: immunoSEQ multiplex PCR; TCRdb lists only in-frame clones, some missing. The sample lists some 180,000 clones, around 85% occurring once. The chain has TRBV27 and TRBJ1-4; D call uncertain. This clonotype was sampled from a male donor in good health and CMV-seronegative. Sequencing input: PBMCs. The CDR3 DNA follows: TGTGCCAGCAGTTTGGGCCTCAATGAAAAACTGTTTTTT. Amino acid sequence: CASSLGLNEKLFF.